This T cell receptor (beta chain) was sequenced for a study of shared clonotypes between healthy human individuals. Profiled with immunoSEQ multiplex PCR; TCRdb holds only in-frame clones, not every one. The sample holds 2 million to 2.5 million clones, approximately 95% seen once. This clone was seen a single time. Germline V lookup: CDR1 GTSNPN, CDR2 SVGIG (reference sequence). CDR3 length: 13 residues. The V gene lost 0 bases and the J gene lost 2 bases, with 7 bases spanning the gap. The specimen sequenced was naive CD4+ T cells from PBMCs. Subset meaning: CD45RA+ positively selected. The chain has TRBV30 and TRBJ2-5; D is undetermined. The origin of this receptor is a man aged 18 to 29 in good health. Some clones in this sample may be carry-over from other donors' samples. This chain's CDR3 is CAWSVDIQETQYF. DNA of the CDR3: TGTGCCTGGAGTGTAGATATACAAGAGACCCAGTACTTC.